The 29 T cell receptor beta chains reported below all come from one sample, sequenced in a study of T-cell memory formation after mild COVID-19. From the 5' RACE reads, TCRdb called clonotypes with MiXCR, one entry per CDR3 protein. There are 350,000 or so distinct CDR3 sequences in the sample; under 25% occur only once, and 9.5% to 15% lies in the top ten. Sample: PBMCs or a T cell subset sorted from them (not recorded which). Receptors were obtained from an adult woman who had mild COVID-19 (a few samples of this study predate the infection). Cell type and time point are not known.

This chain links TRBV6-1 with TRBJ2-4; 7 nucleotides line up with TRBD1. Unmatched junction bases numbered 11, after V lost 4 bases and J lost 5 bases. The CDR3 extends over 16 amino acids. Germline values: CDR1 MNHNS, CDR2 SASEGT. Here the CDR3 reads CASSANRQGFENIQYF. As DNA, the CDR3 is TGTGCCAGCAGTGCGAACAGACAGGGATTTGAAAACATTCAGTACTTC.

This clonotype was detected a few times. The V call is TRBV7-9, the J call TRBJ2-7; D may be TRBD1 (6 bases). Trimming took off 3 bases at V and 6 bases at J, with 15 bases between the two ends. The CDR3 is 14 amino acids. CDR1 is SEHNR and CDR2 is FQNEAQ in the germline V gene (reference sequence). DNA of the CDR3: TGTGCCAGCAGCTTTGTTGAGATGGGGGCCGAGCAGTACTTC. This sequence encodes CASSFVEMGAEQYF.

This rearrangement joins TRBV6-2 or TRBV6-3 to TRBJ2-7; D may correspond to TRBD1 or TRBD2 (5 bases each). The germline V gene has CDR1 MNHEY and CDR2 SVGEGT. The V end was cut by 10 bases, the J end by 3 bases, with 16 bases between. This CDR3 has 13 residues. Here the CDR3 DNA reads TGTGCCACCCGGTGGGGTGGGGGCTACGAGCAGTACTTC. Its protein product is CATRWGGGYEQYF.

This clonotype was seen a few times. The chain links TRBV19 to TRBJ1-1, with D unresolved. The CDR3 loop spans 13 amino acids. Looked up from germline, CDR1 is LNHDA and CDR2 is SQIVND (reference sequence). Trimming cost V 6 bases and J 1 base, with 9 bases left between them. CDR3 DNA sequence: TGTGCCAGTAGCGTGAAAAGGAACACTGAAGCTTTCTTT. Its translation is CASSVKRNTEAFF.

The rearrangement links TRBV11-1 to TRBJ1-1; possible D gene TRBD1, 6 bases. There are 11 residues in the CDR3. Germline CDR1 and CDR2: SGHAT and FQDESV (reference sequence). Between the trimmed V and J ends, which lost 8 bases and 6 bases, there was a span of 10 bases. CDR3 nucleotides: TGTGCCAGCCAGGGGTTTGCTGAAGCTTTCTTT. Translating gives CASQGFAEAFF.

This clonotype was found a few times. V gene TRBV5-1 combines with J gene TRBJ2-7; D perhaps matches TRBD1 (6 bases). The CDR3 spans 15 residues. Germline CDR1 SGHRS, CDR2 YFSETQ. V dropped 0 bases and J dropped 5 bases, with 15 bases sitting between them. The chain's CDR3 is CASSLGQAEWHEQYF. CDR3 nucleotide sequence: TGCGCCAGCAGCTTGGGACAGGCGGAATGGCACGAGCAGTACTTC. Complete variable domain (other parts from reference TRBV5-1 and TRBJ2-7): KAGVTQTPRYLIKTRGQQVTLSCSPISGHRSVSWYQQTPGQGLQFLFEYFSETQRNKGNFPGRFSGRQFSNSRSEMNVSTLELGDSALYLCASSLGQAEWHEQYFGPGTRLTVT.

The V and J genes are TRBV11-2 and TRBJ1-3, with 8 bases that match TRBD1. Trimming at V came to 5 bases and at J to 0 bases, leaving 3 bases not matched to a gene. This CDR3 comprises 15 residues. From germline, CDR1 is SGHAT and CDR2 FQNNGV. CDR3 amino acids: CASSGDRSSGNTIYF. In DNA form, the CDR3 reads TGTGCCAGCAGCGGGGACAGGAGCTCTGGAAACACCATATATTTT.

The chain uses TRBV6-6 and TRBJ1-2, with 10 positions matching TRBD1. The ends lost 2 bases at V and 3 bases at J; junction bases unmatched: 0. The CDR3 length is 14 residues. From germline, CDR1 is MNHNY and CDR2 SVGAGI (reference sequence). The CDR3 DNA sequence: TGTGCCAGCAGTTACGGGACAGGGGACTATGGCTACACCTTC. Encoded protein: CASSYGTGDYGYTF.

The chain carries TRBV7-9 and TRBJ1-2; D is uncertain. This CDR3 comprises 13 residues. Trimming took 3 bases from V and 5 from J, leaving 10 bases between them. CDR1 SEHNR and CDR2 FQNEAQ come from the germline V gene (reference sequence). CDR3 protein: CASSFSEGYGYTF. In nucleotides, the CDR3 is TGTGCCAGCAGCTTTTCCGAGGGATATGGCTACACCTTC.

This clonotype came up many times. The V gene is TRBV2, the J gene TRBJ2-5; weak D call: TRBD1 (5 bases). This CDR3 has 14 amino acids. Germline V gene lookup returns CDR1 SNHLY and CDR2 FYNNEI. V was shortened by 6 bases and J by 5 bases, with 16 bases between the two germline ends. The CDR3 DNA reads TGTGCCAGCAGCTATACTGGTGGGGCGGAGACCCAGTACTTC. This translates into CASSYTGGAETQYF.

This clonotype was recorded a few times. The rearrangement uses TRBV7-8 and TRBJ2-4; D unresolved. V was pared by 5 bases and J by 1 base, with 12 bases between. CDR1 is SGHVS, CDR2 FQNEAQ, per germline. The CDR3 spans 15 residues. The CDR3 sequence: CASSLSRMAKNIQYF. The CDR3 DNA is TGTGCCAGCAGCCTATCGAGGATGGCCAAAAACATTCAGTACTTC.

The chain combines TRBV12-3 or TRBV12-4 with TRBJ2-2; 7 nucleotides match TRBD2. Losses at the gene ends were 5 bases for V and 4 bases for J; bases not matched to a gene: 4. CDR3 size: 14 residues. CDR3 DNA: TGTGCCAGCAGTCCGGGACTATCCACCGGGGAGCTGTTTTTT. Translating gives CASSPGLSTGELFF.

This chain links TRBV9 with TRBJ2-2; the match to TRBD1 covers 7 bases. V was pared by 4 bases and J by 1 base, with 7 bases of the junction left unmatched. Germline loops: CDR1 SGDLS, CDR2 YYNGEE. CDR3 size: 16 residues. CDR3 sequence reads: CASSPRPGGNTGELFF. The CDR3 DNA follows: TGTGCCAGCAGCCCCCGGCCAGGGGGGAACACCGGGGAGCTGTTTTTT.

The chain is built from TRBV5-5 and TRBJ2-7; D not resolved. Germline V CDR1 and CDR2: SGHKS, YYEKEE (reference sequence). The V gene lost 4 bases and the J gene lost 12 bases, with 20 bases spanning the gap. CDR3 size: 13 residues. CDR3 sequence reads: CASSPPDGTTGYF. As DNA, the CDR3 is TGTGCCAGCAGCCCGCCGGACGGCACGACGGGGTACTTC.

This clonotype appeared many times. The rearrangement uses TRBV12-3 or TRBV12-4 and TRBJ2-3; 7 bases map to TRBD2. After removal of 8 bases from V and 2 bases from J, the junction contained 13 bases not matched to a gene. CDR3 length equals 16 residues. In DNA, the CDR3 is TGTGCCAGCCGTCACGGGCTAGCGGATATCACAGATACGCAGTATTTT. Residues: CASRHGLADITDTQYF.

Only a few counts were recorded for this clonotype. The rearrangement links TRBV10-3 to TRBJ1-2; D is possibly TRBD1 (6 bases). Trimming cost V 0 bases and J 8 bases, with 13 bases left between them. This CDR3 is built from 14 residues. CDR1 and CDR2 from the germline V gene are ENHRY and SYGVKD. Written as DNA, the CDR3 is TGTGCCATCAGTGAGTCCGTGGGGGGCGGAGGCTACACCTTC. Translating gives CAISESVGGGGYTF.

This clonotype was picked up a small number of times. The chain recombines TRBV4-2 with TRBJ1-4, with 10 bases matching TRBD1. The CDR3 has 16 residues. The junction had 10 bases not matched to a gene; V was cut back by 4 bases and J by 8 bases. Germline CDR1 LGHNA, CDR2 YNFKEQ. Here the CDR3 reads CASSPSPGQGEEKLFF. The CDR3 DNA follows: TGTGCCAGCAGCCCCTCACCCGGACAGGGGGAGGAAAAACTGTTTTTT.

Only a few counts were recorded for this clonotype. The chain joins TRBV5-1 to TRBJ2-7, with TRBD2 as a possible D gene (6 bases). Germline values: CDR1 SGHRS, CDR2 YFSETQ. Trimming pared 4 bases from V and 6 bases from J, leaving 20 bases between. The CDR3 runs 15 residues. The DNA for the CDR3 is TGCGCCAGCAGCCTTATAGCAGGAGCCGGGGGCGAGCAGTACTTC. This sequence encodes CASSLIAGAGGEQYF.

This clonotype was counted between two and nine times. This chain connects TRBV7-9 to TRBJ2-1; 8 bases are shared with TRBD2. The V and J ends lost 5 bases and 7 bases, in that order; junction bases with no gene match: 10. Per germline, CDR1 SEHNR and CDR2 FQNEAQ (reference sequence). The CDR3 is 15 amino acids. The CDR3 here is CASSPPSGGKNEQFF. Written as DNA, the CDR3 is TGTGCCAGCAGCCCACCCTCGGGGGGGAAGAATGAGCAGTTCTTC. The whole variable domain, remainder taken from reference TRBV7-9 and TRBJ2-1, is DTGVSQNPRHKITKRGQNVTFRCDPISEHNRLYWYRQTLGQGPEFLTYFQNEAQLEKSRLLSDRFSAERPKGSFSTLEIQRTEQGDSAMYLCASSPPSGGKNEQFFGPGTRLTVL.

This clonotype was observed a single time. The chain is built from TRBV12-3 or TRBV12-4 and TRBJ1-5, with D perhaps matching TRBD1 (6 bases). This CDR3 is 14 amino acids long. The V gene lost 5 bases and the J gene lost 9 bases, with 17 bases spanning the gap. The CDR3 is CASSATGLKGPQHF. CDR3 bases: TGTGCCAGCAGTGCTACAGGGCTGAAGGGGCCCCAGCATTTT.

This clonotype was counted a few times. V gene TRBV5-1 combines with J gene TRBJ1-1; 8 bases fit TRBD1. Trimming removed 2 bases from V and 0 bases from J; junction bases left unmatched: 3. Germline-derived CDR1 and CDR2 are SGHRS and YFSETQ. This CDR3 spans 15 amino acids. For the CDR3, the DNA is TGCGCCAGCAGCTTCAGGACAGGGATGAACACTGAAGCTTTCTTT. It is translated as CASSFRTGMNTEAFF.

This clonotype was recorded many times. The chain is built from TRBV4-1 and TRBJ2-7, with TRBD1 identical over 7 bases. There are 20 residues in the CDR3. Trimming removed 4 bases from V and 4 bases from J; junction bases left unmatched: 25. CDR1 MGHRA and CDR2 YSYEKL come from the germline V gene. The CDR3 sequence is CASSLRRGRQGSSSEYEQYF. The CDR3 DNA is TGCGCCAGCAGCCTAAGAAGGGGAAGACAGGGATCCTCCTCAGAATACGAGCAGTACTTC.

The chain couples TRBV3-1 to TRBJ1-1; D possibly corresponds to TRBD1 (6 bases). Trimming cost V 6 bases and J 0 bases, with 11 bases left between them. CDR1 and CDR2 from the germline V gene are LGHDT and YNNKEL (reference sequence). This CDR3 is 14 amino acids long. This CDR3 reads CASRGGGMNTEAFF. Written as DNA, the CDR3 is TGTGCCAGCAGAGGGGGAGGCATGAACACTGAAGCTTTCTTT. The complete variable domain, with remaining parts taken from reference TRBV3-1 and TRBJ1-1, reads DTAVSQTPKYLVTQMGNDKSIKCEQNLGHDTMYWYKQDSKKFLKIMFSYNNKELIINETVPNRFSPKSPDKAHLNLHINSLELGDSAVYFCASRGGGMNTEAFFGQGTRLTVV.

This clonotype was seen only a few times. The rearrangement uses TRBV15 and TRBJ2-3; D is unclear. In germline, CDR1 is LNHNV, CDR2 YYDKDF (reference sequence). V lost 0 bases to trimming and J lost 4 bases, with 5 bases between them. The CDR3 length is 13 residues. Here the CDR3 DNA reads TGTGCCACCAGCAGAGATTTTGCAGATACGCAGTATTTT. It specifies CATSRDFADTQYF.

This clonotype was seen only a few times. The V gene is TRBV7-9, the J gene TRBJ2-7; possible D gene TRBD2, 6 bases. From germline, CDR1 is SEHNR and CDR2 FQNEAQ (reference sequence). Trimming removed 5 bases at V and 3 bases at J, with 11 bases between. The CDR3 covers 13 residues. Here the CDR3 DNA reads TGTGCCAGCAGCAGATTGGGGGGCTACGAGCAGTACTTC. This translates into CASSRLGGYEQYF. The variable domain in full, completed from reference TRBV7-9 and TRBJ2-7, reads DTGVSQNPRHKITKRGQNVTFRCDPISEHNRLYWYRQTLGQGPEFLTYFQNEAQLEKSRLLSDRFSAERPKGSFSTLEIQRTEQGDSAMYLCASSRLGGYEQYFGPGTRLTVT.

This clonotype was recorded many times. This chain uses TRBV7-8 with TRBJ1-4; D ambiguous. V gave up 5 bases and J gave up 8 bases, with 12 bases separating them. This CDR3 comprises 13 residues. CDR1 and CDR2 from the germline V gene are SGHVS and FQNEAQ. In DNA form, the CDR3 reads TGTGCCAGCAGCCCCCGGACTGCCGAAAAACTGTTTTTT. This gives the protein CASSPRTAEKLFF.

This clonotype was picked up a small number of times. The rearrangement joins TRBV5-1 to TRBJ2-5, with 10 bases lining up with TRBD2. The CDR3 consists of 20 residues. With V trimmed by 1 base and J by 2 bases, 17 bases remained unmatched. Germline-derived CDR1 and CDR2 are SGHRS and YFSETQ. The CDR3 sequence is CASSLPAGGLAGARQETQYF. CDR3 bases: TGCGCCAGCAGCTTGCCCGCCGGGGGTCTAGCGGGAGCACGACAAGAGACCCAGTACTTC. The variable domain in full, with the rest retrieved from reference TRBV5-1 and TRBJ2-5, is KAGVTQTPRYLIKTRGQQVTLSCSPISGHRSVSWYQQTPGQGLQFLFEYFSETQRNKGNFPGRFSGRQFSNSRSEMNVSTLELGDSALYLCASSLPAGGLAGARQETQYFGPGTRLLVL.

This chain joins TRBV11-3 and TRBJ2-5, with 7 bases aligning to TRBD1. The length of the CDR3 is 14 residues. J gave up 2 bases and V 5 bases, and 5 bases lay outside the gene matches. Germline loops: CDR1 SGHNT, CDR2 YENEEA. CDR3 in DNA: TGTGCCAGCAGCCCCCGGGGACAGCAAGAGACCCAGTACTTC. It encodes CASSPRGQQETQYF. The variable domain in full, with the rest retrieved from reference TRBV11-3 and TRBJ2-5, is EAGVVQSPRYKIIEKKQPVAFWCNPISGHNTLYWYLQNLGQGPELLIRYENEEAVDDSQLPKDRFSAERLKGVDSTLKIQPAELGDSAVYLCASSPRGQQETQYFGPGTRLLVL.

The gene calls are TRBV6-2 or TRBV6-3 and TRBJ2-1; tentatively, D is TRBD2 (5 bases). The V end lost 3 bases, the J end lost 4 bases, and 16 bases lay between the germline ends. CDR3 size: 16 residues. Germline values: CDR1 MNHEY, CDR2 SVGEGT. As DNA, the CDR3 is TGTGCCAGCAGTTATTCGACCCGAGGGATATACAATGAGCAGTTCTTC. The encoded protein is CASSYSTRGIYNEQFF.